Below are 23 T cell receptor beta chains sequenced from a single sample in a study of T cells in Graves' hyperthyroidism and ophthalmopathy (dated by TCRdb to between 2019 and 2020). The receptor library was made with multiplex PCR. The reads were generated on an Illumina HiSeq 2000. The TCR beta CDR3 regions were amplified from RNA transcripts. For the first round of RT-PCR on the TCR CDR3, the HTBI primer set was used together with the Qiagen OneStep RT-PCR kit. The public sequencing data were trimmed at Q25 with fastp and processed into clonotypes with MiXCR by TCRdb, which kept only in-frame beta chains. Identical CDR3 proteins give one entry, which carries the most common genes and DNA. The sample has fewer than 450,000 distinct CDR3 sequences on record, more than 13% of them singletons. The biggest ten clones account for approximately 29% of the sample. The sequenced material came from blood. These TCRs come from a man aged 50 or older with Graves' ophthalmopathy.

The chain uses TRBV19 and TRBJ2-3; 9 nucleotides agree with TRBD1. V dropped 5 bases and J dropped 7; count of bases not matched to a gene: 10. CDR1 and CDR2 (germline): LNHDA, SQIVND (reference sequence). This CDR3 has 15 residues. The CDR3 sequence: CASSPGQGLFNTQYF. In nucleotides, the CDR3 is TGTGCCAGTAGTCCTGGACAGGGGCTTTTTAATACGCAGTATTTT.

Many counts were recorded for this clonotype. The junction does not match germline at one end; this may be a read error. V gene TRBV20-1 combines with J gene TRBJ2-7; 11 bases are a match to TRBD2. There are 14 residues in the CDR3. CDR1 and CDR2 from the germline V gene are DFQATT and SNEGSKA (reference sequence). The CDR3 loop is CNARVAGGPYEQYF. The CDR3 DNA is TGCAATGCTAGAGTAGCGGGAGGGCCGTACGAGCAGTACTTC.

This clonotype was counted ten times or more. The rearrangement uses TRBV20-1 and TRBJ1-2, with a weak D call TRBD1 (6 bases). Germline V gives CDR1 DFQATT, CDR2 SNEGSKA (reference sequence). The length of the CDR3 is 13 residues. Trimming pared 5 bases from V and 7 bases from J, leaving 17 bases between. CDR3 DNA sequence: TGCAGTGCTCACTCCGGGGGCGCTCTTGGCTACACCTTC. Its translation is CSAHSGGALGYTF.

This clonotype has more than one count but fewer than ten. The rearrangement links TRBV27 to TRBJ2-7, with D perhaps matching TRBD2 (5 bases). This CDR3 contains 15 residues. Germline loops: CDR1 MNHEY, CDR2 SMNVEV (reference sequence). V dropped 4 bases and J dropped 5 bases, with 18 bases sitting between them. CDR3 sequence reads: CASSSRTGNLNEQYF. As DNA, the CDR3 is TGTGCCAGCAGTTCTCGGACGGGGAATTTGAACGAGCAGTACTTC.

In this sample, this clonotype turned up many times. The chain combines TRBV3-1 with TRBJ2-7; 10 bases agree with TRBD1. The V gene end was trimmed by 6 bases and the J gene end by 4 bases; junction bases not matched to a gene: 12. The length of the CDR3 is 16 residues. The germline CDR1 and CDR2 sequences are LGHDT and YNNKEL (reference sequence). CDR3 coding DNA: TGTGCCAGCAGACAGGCAACGACAGGGGGCAAGTACGAGCAGTACTTC. This translates into CASRQATTGGKYEQYF.

This clonotype appeared many times. The chain is built from TRBV2 and TRBJ2-1; D may correspond to TRBD1 or TRBD2 (6 bases each). The germline V and J ends were trimmed by 1 base and 8 bases, with 9 bases remaining between them. Germline V lookup: CDR1 SNHLY, CDR2 FYNNEI. The CDR3 consists of 13 residues. The CDR3 coding sequence is TGTGCCAGCAGTGAAGAGGGGGGCCATGAGCAGTTCTTC. Translating it yields CASSEEGGHEQFF.

This clonotype was seen ten or more times. This chain joins TRBV3-1 and TRBJ2-7; no clear D gene. V lost 2 bases, J lost 13 bases, and 12 bases lay in between. The CDR3 covers 11 residues. In germline, CDR1 is LGHDT, CDR2 YNNKEL (reference sequence). The DNA of the CDR3 is TGTGCCAGCAGCCAACGGGCCAACCTTTACTTC. Its translation: CASSQRANLYF.

The V call is TRBV7-2, the J call TRBJ2-7, with D perhaps TRBD2 (6 bases). Trimming took 5 bases from V and 4 from J, leaving 12 bases between them. Germline CDR1 reads SGHTA; CDR2 reads FQGNSA. This CDR3 has 13 amino acids. CDR3 amino acids: CASSPAAGYEQYF. In DNA form, the CDR3 reads TGTGCCAGCAGCCCGGCCGCGGGATACGAGCAGTACTTC.

In this sample, this clonotype turned up many times. The V call is TRBV20-1, the J call TRBJ2-7; 7 bases line up with TRBD1. Trimming took 6 bases from V and 2 from J; bases not matched to a gene: 13. The CDR3 has 15 amino acids. Germline CDR1 is DFQATT and CDR2 is SNEGSKA (reference sequence). As DNA, the CDR3 is TGCAGTGCCCGAGTTAGGGACAGACCCACCTACGAGCAGTACTTC. Amino acids: CSARVRDRPTYEQYF.

V and J are TRBV12-3 or TRBV12-4 and TRBJ1-3; possibly TRBD1 for D (5 bases). The germline V and J ends were trimmed by 6 bases and 4 bases, with 10 bases remaining between them. This CDR3 comprises 13 residues. The CDR3 DNA is TGTGCCAGCAGGCAGGAGGGGGGAAACACCATATATTTT. As protein: CASRQEGGNTIYF.

The chain links TRBV11-2 to TRBJ1-2; 9 nucleotides agree with TRBD1. Germline trimming cut 5 bases from V and 7 bases from J; bases unmatched to any gene: 11. The germline gives CDR1 SGHAT, CDR2 FQNNGV. The CDR3 extends over 15 amino acids. The CDR3 protein is CASSKTGGVRSGYTF. DNA of the CDR3: TGTGCCAGCAGCAAAACAGGGGGCGTTCGCTCTGGCTACACCTTC.

The sample holds a few counts of this clonotype. This rearrangement joins TRBV12-5 to TRBJ1-1, with a weak D call TRBD1 (6 bases). CDR3 size: 14 residues. CDR1 LGHNT and CDR2 FRNRAP come from the germline V gene. The ends were cut back, 4 bases at V and 6 bases at J, with 15 bases in the middle. The CDR3 is CASGSGGGLAEAFF. In DNA, the CDR3 is TGTGCTAGTGGTTCGGGGGGGGGCTTGGCTGAAGCTTTCTTT.

This clonotype occurred a few times. The V gene is TRBV4-1, the J gene TRBJ2-7; possible D gene TRBD2, 6 bases. CDR1 is MGHRA, CDR2 YSYEKL, per germline. With 1 base removed from V and 0 bases from J, the gap between germline ends came to 10 bases. This CDR3 has 15 residues. The CDR3 region is CASSQVDGSSYEQYF. CDR3 in DNA: TGCGCCAGCAGCCAAGTGGACGGGAGCTCCTACGAGCAGTACTTC.

The table lists this clonotype with a few counts. The chain uses TRBV4-1 and TRBJ2-5; D might be TRBD2 (7 bases). Trimming pared 1 base from V and 5 bases from J, leaving 17 bases between. This CDR3 region has 16 residues. The germline gives CDR1 MGHRA, CDR2 YSYEKL. The CDR3 region is CASSQAGAWGGETQYF. The DNA for the CDR3 is TGCGCCAGCAGCCAAGCAGGGGCATGGGGGGGCGAGACCCAGTACTTC.

The chain joins TRBV20-1 to TRBJ2-5; D is possibly TRBD2 (6 bases). Trimming took 3 bases from V and 0 from J, leaving 8 bases between them. The length of the CDR3 is 13 residues. Per germline, CDR1 DFQATT and CDR2 SNEGSKA (reference sequence). This chain's CDR3 is CSASWDYQETQYF. The CDR3 DNA is TGCAGTGCTAGCTGGGACTACCAAGAGACCCAGTACTTC.

At least ten counts were recorded for this clonotype. The chain has TRBV28 and TRBJ2-1; D possibly uses TRBD1 or TRBD2 (6 bases each). The length of the CDR3 is 16 residues. V lost 6 bases to trimming and J lost 0 bases, with 15 bases between them. Germline V gene data show CDR1 as MDHEN and CDR2 as SYDVKM. The CDR3 here is CASRTGGIGSYNEQFF. DNA of the CDR3: TGTGCCAGCAGGACCGGGGGCATCGGCTCCTACAATGAGCAGTTCTTC. The full variable domain, in which reference TRBV28 and TRBJ2-1 provide the parts outside the CDR3, is DVKVTQSSRYLVKRTGEKVFLECVQDMDHENMFWYRQDPGLGLRLIYFSYDVKMKEKGDIPEGYSVSREKKERFSLILESASTNQTSMYLCASRTGGIGSYNEQFFGPGTRLTVL.

To note about this clonotype: At one end, the junction sequence differs from germline, possibly due to a read error. This chain connects TRBV5-1 to TRBJ2-7, with D perhaps TRBD2 (5 bases). Germline values: CDR1 SGHRS, CDR2 YFSETQ. This CDR3 is built from 15 residues. The CDR3 spells CPSSLETSGTYEQYF. As DNA, the CDR3 is TGCCCCAGCAGCCTAGAGACCAGCGGAACCTACGAGCAGTACTTC.

This clonotype was found a few times. A much bigger clone sits one base away, suggesting this may be a read error. This chain uses TRBV20-1 with TRBJ2-7, with 7 positions matching TRBD2. This CDR3 region has 14 residues. V was clipped by 0 bases and J by 9 bases; unmatched bases: 11. Germline V gene lookup returns CDR1 DFQATT and CDR2 SNEGSKA (reference sequence). The CDR3 DNA reads TGCAGTGCTAGAGATCAAGCGGGGAGGCTCGGGCAGTACTTC. Translation: CSARDQAGRLGQYF.

This clonotype came up many times. The V gene is TRBV5-1, the J gene TRBJ1-2, with D perhaps matching TRBD1 (5 bases). Germline V gene data show CDR1 as SGHRS and CDR2 as YFSETQ. The CDR3 is 14 residues long. V lost 0 bases, J lost 2 bases, and 8 bases lay in between. CDR3 bases: TGCGCCAGCAGCTTGGATGGGGCAAACTATGGCTACACCTTC. Translated, it gives CASSLDGANYGYTF.

This clonotype was seen at least ten times. The chain is built from TRBV2 and TRBJ1-1, with D possibly TRBD1 on 6 matching bases. The CDR3 totals 13 residues. Germline CDR1 SNHLY, CDR2 FYNNEI. Trimming left V 8 bases short and J 1 base short, with 11 bases between. CDR3 residues: CASCWGANTEAFF. The CDR3 DNA reads as TGTGCCAGCTGCTGGGGGGCGAACACTGAAGCTTTCTTT.

The DNA for the CDR3 is TGTGCCACGCACTCGACTCGGGAATCAGATACGCAGTATTTT. It yields the protein CATHSTRESDTQYF. The chain combines TRBV27 with TRBJ2-3, with TRBD2 as a possible D gene (5 bases). V lost 10 bases, J lost 4 bases, and 18 bases lay in between. This CDR3 comprises 14 residues. In germline, CDR1 is MNHEY, CDR2 SMNVEV (reference sequence).

In its sample, this clonotype was seen a few times. The rearrangement joins TRBV24-1 to TRBJ2-1; no firm D call. Germline lookup yields CDR1 KGHDR and CDR2 SFDVKD. The CDR3 is 15 amino acids. Trimming took off 3 bases at V and 0 bases at J, with 8 bases between the two ends. The CDR3 loop is CATSDPKSSYNEQFF. The CDR3 DNA follows: TGTGCCACCAGTGATCCTAAGAGCTCCTACAATGAGCAGTTCTTC.

This clonotype was observed at least ten times. V and J are TRBV24-1 and TRBJ2-5; D remains ambiguous. V shed 3 bases and J shed 5 bases, with 12 bases lying between them. The germline V gene has CDR1 KGHDR and CDR2 SFDVKD. This CDR3 is 14 amino acids long. The CDR3 nucleotides read TGTGCCACCAGTGATGGTAGGCCTCGGGAGACCCAGTACTTC. This sequence encodes CATSDGRPRETQYF.